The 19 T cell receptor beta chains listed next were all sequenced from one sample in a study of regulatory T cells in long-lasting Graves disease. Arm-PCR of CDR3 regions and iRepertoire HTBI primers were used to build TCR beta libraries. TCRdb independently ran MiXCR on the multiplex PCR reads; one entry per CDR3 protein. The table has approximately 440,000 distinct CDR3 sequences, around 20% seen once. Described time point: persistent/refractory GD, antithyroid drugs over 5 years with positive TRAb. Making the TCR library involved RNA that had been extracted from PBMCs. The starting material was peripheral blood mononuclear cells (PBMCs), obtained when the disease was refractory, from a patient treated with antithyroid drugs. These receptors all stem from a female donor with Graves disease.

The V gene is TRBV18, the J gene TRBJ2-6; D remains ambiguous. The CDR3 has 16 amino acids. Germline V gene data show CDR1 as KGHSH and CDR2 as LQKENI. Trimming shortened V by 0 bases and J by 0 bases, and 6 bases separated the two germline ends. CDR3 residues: CASSPPGSSGANVLTF. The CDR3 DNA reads TGTGCCAGCTCACCACCGGGCAGCTCTGGGGCCAACGTCCTGACTTTC.

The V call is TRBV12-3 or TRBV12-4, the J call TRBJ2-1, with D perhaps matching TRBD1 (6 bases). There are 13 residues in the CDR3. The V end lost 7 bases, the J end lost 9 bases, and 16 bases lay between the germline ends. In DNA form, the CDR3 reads TGTGCCAGCACCCCTGGGGGACACGTTGAGCAGTTCTTC. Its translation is CASTPGGHVEQFF.

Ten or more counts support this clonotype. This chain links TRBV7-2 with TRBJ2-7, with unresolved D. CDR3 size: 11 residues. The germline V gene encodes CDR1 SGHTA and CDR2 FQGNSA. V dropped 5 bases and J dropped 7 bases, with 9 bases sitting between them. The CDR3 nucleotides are TGTGCCAGCAGCCCGGACCTGGAGCAGTACTTC. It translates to CASSPDLEQYF. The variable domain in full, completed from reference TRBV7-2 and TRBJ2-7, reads GAGVSQSPSNKVTEKGKDVELRCDPISGHTALYWYRQSLGQGLEFLIYFQGNSAPDKSGLPSDRFSAERTGGSVSTLTIQRTQQEDSAVYLCASSPDLEQYFGPGTRLTVT.

DNA for the CDR3: TGCGCCAGCAGCCAAGTAACTAGCGGGAGAAGGTACGAGCAGTACTTC. Amino acid sequence: CASSQVTSGRRYEQYF. The rearrangement uses TRBV4-1 and TRBJ2-7; 11 nucleotides agree with TRBD2. The CDR3 has 16 residues. Germline V gene data show CDR1 as MGHRA and CDR2 as YSYEKL. J was trimmed by 4 bases and V by 1 base; bases with no gene match: 6.

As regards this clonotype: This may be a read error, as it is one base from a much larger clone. The CDR3 nucleotides read TGTGCCAGCAGCCCCGACTTAGTTCCTAATGAAGAACTGTTTTTT. Translated, it gives CASSPDLVPNEELFF. The chain carries TRBV11-2 and TRBJ1-4; no firm D call. From germline, CDR1 is SGHAT and CDR2 FQNNGV. This CDR3 comprises 15 residues.

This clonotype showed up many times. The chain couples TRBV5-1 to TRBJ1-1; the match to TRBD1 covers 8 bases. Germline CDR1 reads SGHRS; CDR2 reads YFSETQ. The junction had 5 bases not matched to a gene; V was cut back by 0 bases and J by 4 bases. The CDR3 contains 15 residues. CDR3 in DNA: TGCGCCAGCAGCTTGGTAACAGGGGGAAGCACTGAAGCTTTCTTT. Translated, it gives CASSLVTGGSTEAFF.

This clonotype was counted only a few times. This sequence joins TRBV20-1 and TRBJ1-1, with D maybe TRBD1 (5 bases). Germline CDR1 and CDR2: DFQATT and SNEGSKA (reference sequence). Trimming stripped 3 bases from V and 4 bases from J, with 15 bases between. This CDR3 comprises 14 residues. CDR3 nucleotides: TGCAGTGCTAGCGGGGCGGGGTCACTCACTGAAGCTTTCTTT. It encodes CSASGAGSLTEAFF.

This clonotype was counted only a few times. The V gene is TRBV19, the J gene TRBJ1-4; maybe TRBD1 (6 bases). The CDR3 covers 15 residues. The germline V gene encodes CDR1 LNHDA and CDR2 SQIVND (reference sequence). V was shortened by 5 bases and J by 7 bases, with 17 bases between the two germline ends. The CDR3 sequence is CASSPQQGVREKLFF. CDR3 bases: TGTGCCAGTAGTCCCCAACAGGGAGTGCGTGAAAAACTGTTTTTT.

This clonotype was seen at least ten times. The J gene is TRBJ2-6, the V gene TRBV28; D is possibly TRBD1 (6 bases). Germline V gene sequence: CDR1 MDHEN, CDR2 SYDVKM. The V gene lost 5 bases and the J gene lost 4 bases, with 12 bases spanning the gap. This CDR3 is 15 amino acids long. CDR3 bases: TGTGCCAGCAGTGTCCAGGGGAGCGGGGCCAACGTCCTGACTTTC. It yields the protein CASSVQGSGANVLTF.

The CDR3 coding sequence is TGCAGCGCCGGACTAGCGGGAGGTGGCGGGGAGCTGTTTTTT. Translating gives CSAGLAGGGGELFF. V is TRBV29-1 and J is TRBJ2-2; 14 bases fit TRBD2. Losses at the gene ends were 7 bases for V and 7 bases for J; bases not matched to a gene: 5. The CDR3 spans 14 residues. Germline V CDR1 and CDR2: SQVTM, ANQGSEA.

CDR3 nucleotide sequence: TGTGCCAGCAGTTTAGGCGGGACGGGGGACGAGCAGTTCTTC. Residues: CASSLGGTGDEQFF. The V gene is TRBV28, the J gene TRBJ2-1; perhaps TRBD2 as D (6 bases). Per germline, CDR1 MDHEN and CDR2 SYDVKM. The V end lost 2 bases, the J end lost 10 bases, and 15 bases lay between the germline ends. CDR3 length: 14 amino acids.

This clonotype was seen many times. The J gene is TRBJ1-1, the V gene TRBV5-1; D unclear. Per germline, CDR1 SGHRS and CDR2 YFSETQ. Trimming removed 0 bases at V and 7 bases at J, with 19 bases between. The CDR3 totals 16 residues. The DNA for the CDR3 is TGCGCCAGCAGCTTGGAAGTTTCCGTGGATGGAAGTGAAGCTTTCTTT. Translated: CASSLEVSVDGSEAFF.

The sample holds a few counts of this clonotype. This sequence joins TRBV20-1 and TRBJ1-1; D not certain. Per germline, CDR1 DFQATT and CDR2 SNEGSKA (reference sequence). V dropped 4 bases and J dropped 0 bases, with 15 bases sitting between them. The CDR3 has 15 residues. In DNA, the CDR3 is TGCAGTGCTACGAGATCGCGGAGCATGAACACTGAAGCTTTCTTT. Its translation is CSATRSRSMNTEAFF.

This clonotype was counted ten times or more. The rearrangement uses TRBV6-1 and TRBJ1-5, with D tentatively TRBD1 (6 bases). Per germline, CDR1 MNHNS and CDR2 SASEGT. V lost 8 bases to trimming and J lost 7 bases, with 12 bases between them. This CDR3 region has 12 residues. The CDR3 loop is CASRGGGQPQHF. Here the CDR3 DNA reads TGTGCCAGCCGGGGGGGCGGACAGCCCCAGCATTTT.

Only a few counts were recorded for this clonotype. CDR3 sequence: CAWSVSQGWAEQYF. CDR3 nucleotides: TGTGCCTGGAGTGTAAGCCAGGGATGGGCCGAGCAGTACTTC. J is TRBJ2-7 and V is TRBV30; possibly TRBD1 for D (5 bases). The V end was cut by 0 bases, the J end by 6 bases, with 15 bases between. CDR3 size: 14 residues. CDR1 is GTSNPN, CDR2 SVGIG, per germline (reference sequence).

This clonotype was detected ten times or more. The CDR3 loop is CASKNGNQPQHF. CDR3 nucleotides: TGTGCCAGCAAAAACGGAAATCAGCCCCAGCATTTT. This rearrangement joins TRBV6-2 or TRBV6-3 to TRBJ1-5; D unresolved. Trimming shortened V by 7 bases and J by 4 bases, and 8 bases separated the two germline ends. CDR1 is MNHEY, CDR2 SVGEGT, per germline. The CDR3 loop spans 12 amino acids.

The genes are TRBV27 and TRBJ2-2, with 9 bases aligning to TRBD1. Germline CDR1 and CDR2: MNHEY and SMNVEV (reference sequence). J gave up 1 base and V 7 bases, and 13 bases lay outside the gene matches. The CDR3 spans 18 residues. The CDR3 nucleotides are TGTGCCAGCATCTCTACACAGGGGGCGTTTTGGAACACCGGGGAGCTGTTTTTT. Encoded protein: CASISTQGAFWNTGELFF.

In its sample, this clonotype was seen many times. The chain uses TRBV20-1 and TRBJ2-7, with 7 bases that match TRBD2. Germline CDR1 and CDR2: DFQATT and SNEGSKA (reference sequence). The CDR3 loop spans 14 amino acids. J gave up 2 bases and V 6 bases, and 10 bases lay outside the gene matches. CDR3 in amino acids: CSANTPGLPYEQYF. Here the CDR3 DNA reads TGCAGTGCGAACACCCCGGGACTACCCTACGAGCAGTACTTC.

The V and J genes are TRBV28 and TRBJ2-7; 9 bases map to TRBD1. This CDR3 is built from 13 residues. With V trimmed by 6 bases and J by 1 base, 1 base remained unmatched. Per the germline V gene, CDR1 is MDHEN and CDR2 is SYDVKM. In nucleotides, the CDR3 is TGTGCCAGCAGGGACAGGGGTTCCTACGAGCAGTACTTC. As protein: CASRDRGSYEQYF.